This TCR beta chain was captured by sequencing in a study of blood T cell repertoires in COVID-19. As for the study in general: T cells, B-cell-depleted T cells, or PBMCs supplied cDNA or gDNA.

Sequencing was performed with immunoSEQ multiplex PCR; in TCRdb, only in-frame clones are kept and a portion is missing. The data show more than 200,000 clones, with about 85% seen just once and 10% to 13% held by the top ten. V was pared by 3 bases and J by 0 bases, with 8 bases between. This CDR3 comprises 14 residues. The germline gives CDR1 MNHEY, CDR2 SVGAGI. The sample consisted of peripheral blood. This clonotype was sampled from a woman between 45 and 60 years old with COVID-19, enrolled during active disease. V is TRBV6-5 and J is TRBJ1-1; no definite D call. CDR3 in amino acids: CASSYGEVNTEAFF. In nucleotides, the CDR3 is TGTGCCAGCAGTTATGGAGAGGTGAACACTGAAGCTTTCTTT.